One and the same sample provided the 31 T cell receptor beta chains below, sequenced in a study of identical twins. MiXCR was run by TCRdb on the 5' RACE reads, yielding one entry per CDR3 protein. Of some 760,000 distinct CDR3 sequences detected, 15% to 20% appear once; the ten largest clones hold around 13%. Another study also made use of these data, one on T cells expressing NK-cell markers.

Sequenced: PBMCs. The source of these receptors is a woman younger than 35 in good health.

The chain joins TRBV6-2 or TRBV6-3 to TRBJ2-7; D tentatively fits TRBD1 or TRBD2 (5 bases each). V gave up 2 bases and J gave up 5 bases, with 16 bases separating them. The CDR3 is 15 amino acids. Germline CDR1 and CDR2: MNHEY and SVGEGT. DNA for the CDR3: TGTGCCAGCAGTTACGGGCGGGTTGGGGCCAACGAGCAGTACTTC. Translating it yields CASSYGRVGANEQYF.

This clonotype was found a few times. CDR3 protein: CASSPVGDEQFF. CDR3 coding DNA: TGTGCCAGCTCACCCGTAGGGGATGAGCAGTTCTTC. The rearrangement uses TRBV18 and TRBJ2-1; D perhaps matches TRBD1 (5 bases). Germline CDR1 and CDR2: KGHSH and LQKENI. This CDR3 spans 12 amino acids. Trimming shortened V by 3 bases and J by 8 bases, and 8 bases separated the two germline ends.

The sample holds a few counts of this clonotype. Written as DNA, the CDR3 is TGCAGTGCTACAGACGGGAGCTATGGCTACACCTTC. Protein product: CSATDGSYGYTF. The genes are TRBV20-1 and TRBJ1-2; D remains ambiguous. Trimming pared 4 bases from V and 4 bases from J, leaving 10 bases between. CDR1 DFQATT and CDR2 SNEGSKA come from the germline V gene (reference sequence). The CDR3 is 12 residues long.

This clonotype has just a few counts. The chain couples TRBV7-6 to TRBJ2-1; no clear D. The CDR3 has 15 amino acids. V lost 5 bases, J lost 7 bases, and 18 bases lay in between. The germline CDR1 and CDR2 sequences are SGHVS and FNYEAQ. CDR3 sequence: CASSPDPNRKNEQFF. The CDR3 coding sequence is TGTGCCAGCAGCCCTGACCCGAACAGAAAAAATGAGCAGTTCTTC.

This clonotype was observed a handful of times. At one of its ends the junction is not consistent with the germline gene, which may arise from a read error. The CDR3 sequence is CASSAGTSNTGELLF. The CDR3 bases are TGTGCCAGCAGCGCAGGAACTTCGAACACCGGGGAGCTGTTGTTT. This chain joins TRBV9 and TRBJ2-2, with D perhaps matching TRBD2 (5 bases). Germline V gives CDR1 SGDLS, CDR2 YYNGEE. This CDR3 has 15 amino acids.

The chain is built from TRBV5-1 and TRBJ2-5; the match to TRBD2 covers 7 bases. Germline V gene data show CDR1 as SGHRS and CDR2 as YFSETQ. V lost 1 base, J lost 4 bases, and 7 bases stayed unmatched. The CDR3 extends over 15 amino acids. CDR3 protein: CASSLRDQRGETQYF. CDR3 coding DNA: TGCGCCAGCAGCTTGAGGGACCAGCGGGGAGAGACCCAGTACTTC.

CDR3 loop: CASSLSSGTVQETQYF. In DNA form, the CDR3 reads TGTGCCAGCAGCTTAAGTAGCGGGACTGTTCAAGAGACCCAGTACTTC. The genes are TRBV7-9 and TRBJ2-5; 8 bases match TRBD2. There are 16 residues in the CDR3. After removal of 2 bases from V and 2 bases from J, the junction contained 7 bases not matched to a gene. Germline V gene data show CDR1 as SEHNR and CDR2 as FQNEAQ (reference sequence).

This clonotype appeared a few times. The CDR3 spells CASSSTGVNEQFF. The CDR3 nucleotides are TGTGCCAGCAGCTCAACAGGGGTCAATGAGCAGTTCTTC. This chain connects TRBV7-2 to TRBJ2-1, with 7 bases identical to TRBD1. V was clipped by 4 bases and J by 6 bases; unmatched bases: 3. Germline V gene sequence: CDR1 SGHTA, CDR2 FQGNSA. The CDR3 spans 13 residues.

The CDR3 coding sequence is TGTGCCAGCAGTTCACGCAGACCTAACTATGGCTACACCTTC. It specifies CASSSRRPNYGYTF. J is TRBJ1-2 and V is TRBV27, with D unclear. Trimming took off 4 bases at V and 0 bases at J, with 9 bases between the two ends. The V gene's germline CDR1 is MNHEY and CDR2 SMNVEV (reference sequence). There are 14 residues in the CDR3.

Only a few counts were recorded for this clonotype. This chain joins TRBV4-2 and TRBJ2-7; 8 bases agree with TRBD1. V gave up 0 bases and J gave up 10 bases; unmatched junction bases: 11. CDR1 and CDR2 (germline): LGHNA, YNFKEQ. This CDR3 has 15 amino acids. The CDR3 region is CASSQDGTGLERQYF. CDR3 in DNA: TGTGCCAGCAGCCAAGATGGGACAGGCCTCGAAAGACAGTACTTC.

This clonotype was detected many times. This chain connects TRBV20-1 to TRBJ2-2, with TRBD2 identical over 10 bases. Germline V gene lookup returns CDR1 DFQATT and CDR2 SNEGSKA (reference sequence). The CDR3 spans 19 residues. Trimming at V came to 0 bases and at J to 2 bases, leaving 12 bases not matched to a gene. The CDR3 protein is CSARDMGLATEFNTGELFF. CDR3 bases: TGCAGTGCTAGAGATATGGGACTAGCGACCGAATTTAACACCGGGGAGCTGTTTTTT.

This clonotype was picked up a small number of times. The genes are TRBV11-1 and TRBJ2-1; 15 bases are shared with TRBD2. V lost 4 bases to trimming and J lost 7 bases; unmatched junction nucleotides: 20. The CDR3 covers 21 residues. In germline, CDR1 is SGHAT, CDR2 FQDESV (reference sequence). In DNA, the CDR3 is TGTGCCAGCAGCTACCTAATGGTCGAACCTCCGGGACTAGCGGGAGGTAATGAGCAGTTCTTC. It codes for CASSYLMVEPPGLAGGNEQFF.

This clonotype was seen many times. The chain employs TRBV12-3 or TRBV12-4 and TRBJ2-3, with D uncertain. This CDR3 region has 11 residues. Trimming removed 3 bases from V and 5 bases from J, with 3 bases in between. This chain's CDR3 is CASSFLDTQYF. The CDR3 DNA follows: TGTGCCAGCAGTTTTCTAGATACGCAGTATTTT.

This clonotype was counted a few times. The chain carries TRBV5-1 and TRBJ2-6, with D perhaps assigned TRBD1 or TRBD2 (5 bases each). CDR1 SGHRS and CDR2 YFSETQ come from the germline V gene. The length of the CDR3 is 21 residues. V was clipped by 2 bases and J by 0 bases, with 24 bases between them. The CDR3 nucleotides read TGCGCCAGCAGCTTTTCGACAGTAGTGGGAGATCAACGCTCTGGGGCCAACGTCCTGACTTTC. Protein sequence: CASSFSTVVGDQRSGANVLTF.

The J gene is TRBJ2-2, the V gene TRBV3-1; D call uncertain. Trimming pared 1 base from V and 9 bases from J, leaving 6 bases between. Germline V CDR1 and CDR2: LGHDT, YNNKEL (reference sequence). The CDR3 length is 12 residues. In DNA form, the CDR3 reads TGTGCCAGCAGCCAAGTTTTCAGGGAGCTGTTTTTT. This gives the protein CASSQVFRELFF.

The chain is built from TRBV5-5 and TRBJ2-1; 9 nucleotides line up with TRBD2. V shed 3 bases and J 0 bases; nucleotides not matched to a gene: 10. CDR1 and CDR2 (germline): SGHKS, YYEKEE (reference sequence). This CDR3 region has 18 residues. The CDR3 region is CASSSLGGSGGSYNEQFF. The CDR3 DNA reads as TGTGCCAGCAGCTCCCTCGGGGGTAGCGGGGGCTCCTACAATGAGCAGTTCTTC.

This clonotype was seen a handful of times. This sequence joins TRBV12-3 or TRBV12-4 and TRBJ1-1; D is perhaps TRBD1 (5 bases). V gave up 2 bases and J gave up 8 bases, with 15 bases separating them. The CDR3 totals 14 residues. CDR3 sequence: CASSLSGSFSEAFF. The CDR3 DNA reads TGTGCCAGCAGTTTATCAGGGAGCTTTTCCGAAGCTTTCTTT.

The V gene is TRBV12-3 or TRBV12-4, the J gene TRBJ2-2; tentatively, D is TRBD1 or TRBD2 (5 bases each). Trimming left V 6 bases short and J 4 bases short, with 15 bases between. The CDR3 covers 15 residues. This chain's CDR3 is CASSHRDEGTGELFF. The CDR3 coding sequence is TGTGCCAGCAGCCACCGGGACGAAGGCACCGGGGAGCTGTTTTTT.

In DNA form, the CDR3 reads TGCAGTGCTAGACAAGCGGGGGGTCCCCAACAATACTTC. This sequence encodes CSARQAGGPQQYF. This sequence joins TRBV20-1 and TRBJ2-5; TRBD2 matches 9 bases. V was clipped by 2 bases and J by 14 bases; unmatched bases: 12. CDR1 is DFQATT and CDR2 is SNEGSKA in the germline V gene (reference sequence). The CDR3 length is 13 residues.

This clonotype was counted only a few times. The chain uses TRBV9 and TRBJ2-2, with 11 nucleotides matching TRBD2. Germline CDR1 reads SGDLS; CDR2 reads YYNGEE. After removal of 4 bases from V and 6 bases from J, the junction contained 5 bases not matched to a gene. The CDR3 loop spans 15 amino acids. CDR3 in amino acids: CASSQLAGGAGELFF. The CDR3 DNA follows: TGTGCCAGCAGCCAATTAGCGGGGGGGGCCGGGGAGCTGTTTTTT.

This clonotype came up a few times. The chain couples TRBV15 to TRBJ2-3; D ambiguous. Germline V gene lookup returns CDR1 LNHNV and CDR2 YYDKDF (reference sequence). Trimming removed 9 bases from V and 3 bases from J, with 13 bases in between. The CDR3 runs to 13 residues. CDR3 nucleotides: TGTGCCACAAAACGGATGGGGACAGATACGCAGTATTTT. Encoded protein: CATKRMGTDTQYF. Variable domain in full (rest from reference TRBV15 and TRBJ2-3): DAMVIQNPRYQVTQFGKPVTLSCSQTLNHNVMYWYQQKSSQAPKLLFHYYDKDFNNEADTPDNFQSRRPNTSFCFLDIRSPGLGDTAMYLCATKRMGTDTQYFGPGTRLTVL.

The chain's CDR3 is CSAPPNVDRGRLFF. The CDR3 DNA follows: TGCAGTGCTCCCCCTAACGTCGACAGGGGAAGGCTCTTCTTC. The rearrangement joins TRBV20-1 to TRBJ2-1; 8 positions match TRBD1. The CDR3 has 14 residues. CDR1 is DFQATT, CDR2 SNEGSKA, per germline (reference sequence). The ends lost 5 bases at V and 16 bases at J; junction bases unmatched: 19.

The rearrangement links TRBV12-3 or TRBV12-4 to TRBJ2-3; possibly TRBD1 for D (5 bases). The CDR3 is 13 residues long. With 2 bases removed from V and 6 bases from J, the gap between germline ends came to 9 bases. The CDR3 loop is CASSLQGWDTQYF. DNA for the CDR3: TGTGCCAGCAGTTTACAGGGTTGGGATACGCAGTATTTT.

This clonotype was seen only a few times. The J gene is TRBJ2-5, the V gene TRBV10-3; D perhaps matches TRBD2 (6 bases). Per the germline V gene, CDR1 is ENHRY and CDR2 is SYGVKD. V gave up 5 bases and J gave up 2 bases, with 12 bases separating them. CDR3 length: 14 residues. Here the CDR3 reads CAISPAGRQETQYF. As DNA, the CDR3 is TGTGCCATCAGTCCGGCGGGACGACAAGAGACCCAGTACTTC.

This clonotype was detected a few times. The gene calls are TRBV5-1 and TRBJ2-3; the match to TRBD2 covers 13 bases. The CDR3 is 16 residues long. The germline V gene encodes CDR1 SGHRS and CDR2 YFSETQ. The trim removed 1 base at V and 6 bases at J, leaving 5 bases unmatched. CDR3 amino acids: CASSLQGLAGMDTQYF. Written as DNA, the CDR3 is TGCGCCAGCAGCTTGCAGGGACTAGCGGGAATGGATACGCAGTATTTT.

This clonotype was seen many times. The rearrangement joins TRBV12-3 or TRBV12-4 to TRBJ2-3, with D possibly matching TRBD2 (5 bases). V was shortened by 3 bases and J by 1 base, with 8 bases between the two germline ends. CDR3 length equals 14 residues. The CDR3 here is CASSFGSGTDTQYF. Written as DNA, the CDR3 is TGTGCCAGCAGTTTTGGTAGCGGCACAGATACGCAGTATTTT.

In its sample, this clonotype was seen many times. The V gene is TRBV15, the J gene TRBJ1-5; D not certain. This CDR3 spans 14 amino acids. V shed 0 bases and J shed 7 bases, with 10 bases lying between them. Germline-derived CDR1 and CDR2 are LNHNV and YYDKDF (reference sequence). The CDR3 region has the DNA TGTGCCACCAGCAGAGATCAGGTACGACAGCCCCAGCATTTT. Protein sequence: CATSRDQVRQPQHF.

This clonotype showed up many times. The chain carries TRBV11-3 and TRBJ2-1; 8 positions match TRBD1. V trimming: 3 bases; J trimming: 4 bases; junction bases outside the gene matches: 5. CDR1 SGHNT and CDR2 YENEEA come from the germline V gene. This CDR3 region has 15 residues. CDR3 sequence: CASSLGRTGYNEQFF. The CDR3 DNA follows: TGTGCCAGCAGCTTGGGCCGGACAGGGTACAATGAGCAGTTCTTC.

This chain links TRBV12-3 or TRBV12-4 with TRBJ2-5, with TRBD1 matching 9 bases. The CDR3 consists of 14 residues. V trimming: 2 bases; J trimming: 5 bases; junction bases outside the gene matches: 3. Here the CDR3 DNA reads TGTGCCAGCAGTTTACTTACAGGGGGCGAGACCCAGTACTTC. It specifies CASSLLTGGETQYF.

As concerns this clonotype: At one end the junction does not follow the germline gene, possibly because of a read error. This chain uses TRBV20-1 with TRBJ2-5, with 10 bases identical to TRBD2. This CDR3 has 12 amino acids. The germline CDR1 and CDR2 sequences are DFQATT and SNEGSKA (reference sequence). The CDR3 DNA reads TGCAGTACTAGCGGGGCACAAGAGACCCAGTACTTC. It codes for CSTSGAQETQYF.

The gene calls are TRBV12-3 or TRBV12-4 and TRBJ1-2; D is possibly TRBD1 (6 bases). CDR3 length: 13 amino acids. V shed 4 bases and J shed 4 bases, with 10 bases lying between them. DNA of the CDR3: TGTGCCAGCAGTTCCGGACAGCCCTATGGCTACACCTTC. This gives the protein CASSSGQPYGYTF.